The 5 T cell receptor beta chains below were found in one sample sequenced in a study of T cell changes during pregnancy in multiple sclerosis. Sequenced by immunoSEQ multiplex PCR; TCRdb stores in-frame clones only, minus some. Found here are around 99,000 clones, 92% of them singletons; the top ten hold around 0.8%. Sequenced here: peripheral blood, sampled in the third trimester of pregnancy. All receptors come from a female donor in good health, enrolled as a control in a pregnancy study.

The chain has TRBV11-2 and TRBJ2-7; 10 bases map to TRBD1. Germline CDR1 and CDR2: SGHAT and FQNNGV. V lost 5 bases to trimming and J lost 5 bases; unmatched junction nucleotides: 6. CDR3 length: 14 amino acids. CDR3 sequence (DNA): TGTGCCAGCAGCAAGAGACAGGGGGCGGACGAGCAGTACTTC. Protein sequence: CASSKRQGADEQYF.

This clone was counted a single time. The chain employs TRBV7-9 and TRBJ1-3; possibly TRBD1 for D (5 bases). CDR3 size: 16 residues. Germline CDR1 and CDR2: SEHNR and FQNEAQ (reference sequence). V lost 2 bases to trimming and J lost 0 bases, with 11 bases between them. The CDR3 protein is CASSLHGTHSGNTIYF. CDR3 coding DNA: TGTGCCAGCAGCTTACACGGGACTCACTCTGGAAACACCATATATTTT. Full variable domain (remainder filled in from reference TRBV7-9 and TRBJ1-3): DTGVSQNPRHKITKRGQNVTFRCDPISEHNRLYWYRQTLGQGPEFLTYFQNEAQLEKSRLLSDRFSAERPKGSFSTLEIQRTEQGDSAMYLCASSLHGTHSGNTIYFGEGSWLTVV.

This clone was counted a single time. The chain combines TRBV5-1 with TRBJ2-7; possible D gene TRBD1, 6 bases. Trimming cost V 0 bases and J 4 bases, with 14 bases left between them. The CDR3 contains 15 residues. Looked up from germline, CDR1 is SGHRS and CDR2 is YFSETQ. The CDR3 DNA follows: TGCGCCAGCAGCTTGGGCAGGGGCTCCCTATACGAGCAGTACTTC. Translating gives CASSLGRGSLYEQYF.

The chain recombines TRBV6-5 with TRBJ2-3; 10 bases map to TRBD2. Trimming cost V 0 bases and J 4 bases; bases outside gene matches: 4. CDR1 and CDR2 from the germline V gene are MNHEY and SVGAGI. The CDR3 has 16 residues. The CDR3 coding sequence is TGTGCCAGCAGTTACTCGAGCGGGGGGGCCGCAGATACGCAGTATTTT. It is translated as CASSYSSGGAADTQYF.

The chain joins TRBV19 to TRBJ1-6; TRBD1 matches 7 bases. From germline, CDR1 is LNHDA and CDR2 SQIVND (reference sequence). The CDR3 consists of 14 residues. Trimming took 8 bases from V and 5 from J; bases not matched to a gene: 6. The CDR3 DNA follows: TGTGCCAGTGAAGTCGGGACAGATAATTCACCCCTCCACTTT. Its protein is CASEVGTDNSPLHF.